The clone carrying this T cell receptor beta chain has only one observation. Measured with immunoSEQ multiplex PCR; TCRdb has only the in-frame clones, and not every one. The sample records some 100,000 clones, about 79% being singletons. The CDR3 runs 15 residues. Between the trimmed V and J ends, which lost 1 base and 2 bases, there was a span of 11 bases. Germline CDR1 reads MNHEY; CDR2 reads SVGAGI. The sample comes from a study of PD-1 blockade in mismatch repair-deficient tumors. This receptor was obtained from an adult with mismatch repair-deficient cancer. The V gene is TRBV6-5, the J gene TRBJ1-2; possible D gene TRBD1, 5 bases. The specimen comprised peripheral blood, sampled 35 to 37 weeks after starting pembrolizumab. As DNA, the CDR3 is TGTGCCAGCAGTTACTTTTCTGGGGGGAACTATGGCTACACCTTC. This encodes CASSYFSGGNYGYTF.